This TCR beta chain derives from a study of blood T cell repertoires in COVID-19. Study details: Italy, Spain and the United States were the sources of the convalescent and acute COVID-19 samples. T cells, B-cell-depleted T cells, or PBMCs supplied cDNA or gDNA.

The CDR3 is made up of 14 amino acids. Looked up from germline, CDR1 is MGHRA and CDR2 is YSYEKL. V lost 3 bases, J lost 10 bases, and 5 bases stayed unmatched. In the original workflow: The authors estimated nucleated cell counts from reference gene primer amplification. Assay used: immunoSEQ multiplex PCR; TCRdb lists only in-frame clones, some missing. Clone size and the V and J calls come from that table; the DNA yielded D and trimming. The sample yields approximately 150,000 clones, 80% to 90% seen once. This clone was picked up a small number of times. Sequenced sample: peripheral blood. The J gene is TRBJ1-4, the V gene TRBV4-1; 10 nucleotides match TRBD1. The TCR originated in a man aged 70 or older with acute or convalescent COVID-19. CDR3 in DNA: TGCGCCAGCAGCCACGGGACAGGGGACGGAAAACTGTTTTTT. Translated, it gives CASSHGTGDGKLFF.